This TCR beta chain came from a study of shared clonotypes between healthy human individuals. Study-level points and caveats: Deeper or shallower sequencing was expected to change how clonotypes are shared among donors.

In germline, CDR1 is SNHLY, CDR2 FYNNEI. CDR3 length: 15 residues. This was a deep-level run. Using immunoSEQ multiplex PCR, the repertoire was profiled, and TCRdb retains in-frame clones only, with some absent. The sample lists around 690,000 clones; around 90% were seen once. As regards this clone: The antigen remains undetermined. At one of its ends the junction is not consistent with the germline gene, which may arise from a read error.

The TCR originated in a man in his late teens or twenties in good health. Some clones in this sample may be carry-over from other donors' samples. This sequence joins TRBV2 and TRBJ2-7, with D perhaps assigned TRBD1 or TRBD2 (5 bases each). Sequenced: memory CD8+ T cells from PBMCs. Specified subset: CD45RO+ cells pooled with CCR7-negative TemRA cells. This CDR3 is CASREDLGGSYEQYF. CDR3 nucleotides: TGTGCCAGCAGGGAAGACCTTGGGGGCTCCTACGAGCAGTACTTC.